Listed below are T cell receptor beta chains from one sample, sequenced in a study of blood T cell repertoires in COVID-19. Using immunoSEQ multiplex PCR, the repertoire was profiled, and TCRdb retains in-frame clones only, with some absent. Seen here are 190,000 or so clones, more than 85% observed once, and the top ten hold roughly 2.5%. Sequencing was performed on peripheral blood. These receptors were taken from a man aged 40-49 years with active or convalescent COVID-19. Each CDR3 is given with its conserved first and last residue. A D gene is named only where the DNA matches it firmly. The listing skips clone size in some rows; elsewhere it reads once, few, many or a size class.

v_call	clone_size	j_call	cdr3_length	d_call	cdr3_aa	cdr3_nt
TRBV3-1/TRBV3-2	.	TRBJ1-2	15	.	CASSQGLLQIYGYTF	TGTGCCAGCAGCCAAGGTCTCCTACAGATTTATGGCTACACCTTC
TRBV6-1	.	TRBJ1-5	16	TRBD1	CASSEVPNRGDQPQHF	TGTGCCAGCAGTGAGGTCCCTAACAGGGGAGATCAGCCCCAGCATTTT
TRBV5-4	.	TRBJ2-3	14	.	CANSGAGGTDTQYF	TGTGCTAACTCAGGGGCGGGGGGCACAGATACGCAGTATTTT
TRBV4-1	.	TRBJ2-3	15	.	CASSQDAGGLDTQYF	TGCGCCAGCAGCCAAGATGCAGGGGGGCTGGATACGCAGTATTTT
TRBV18	once	TRBJ2-1	17	.	CASSPPNKQGAYNEQFF	TGTGCCAGCTCACCCCCGAATAAACAGGGTGCCTACAATGAGCAGTTCTTC
TRBV5-1	.	TRBJ2-1	14	TRBD2	CASSRLAGTGEQFF	TGCGCCAGCAGCCGACTAGCGGGGACGGGTGAGCAGTTCTTC
TRBV11-3	few	TRBJ2-7	15	.	CASSPKRGRSYEQYF	TGTGCCAGCAGCCCGAAACGCGGCAGATCCTACGAGCAGTACTTC
TRBV10-2	.	TRBJ2-1	14	.	CASTRGIQGNEQFF	TGCGCCAGCACCCGGGGAATCCAAGGCAATGAGCAGTTCTTC
TRBV18	.	TRBJ1-1	15	.	CASSPLAGTGTEAFF	TGTGCCAGCTCACCGCTCGCGGGGACTGGCACTGAAGCTTTCTTT
TRBV7-6	.	TRBJ1-2	14	TRBD1	CASSSPGQGHGYTF	TGTGCCAGCAGCTCCCCCGGACAGGGCCACGGCTACACCTTC
TRBV9	.	TRBJ1-3	14	.	CASSVGPVGNTIYF	TGTGCCAGCAGCGTAGGTCCCGTTGGAAACACCATATATTTT
TRBV7-6	.	TRBJ2-5	13	TRBD2	CASSLGLAETQYF	TGTGCCAGCAGCTTGGGACTAGCCGAGACCCAGTACTTC
TRBV28	.	TRBJ1-5	14	.	CASTKGGAWQPQHF	TGTGCCAGCACCAAAGGGGGGGCCTGGCAGCCCCAGCATTTT
TRBV9	few	TRBJ1-1	14	TRBD1	CASSGGQLNTEAFF	TGTGCCAGCAGCGGGGGACAGTTGAACACTGAAGCTTTCTTT
TRBV7-2	.	TRBJ2-3	19	TRBD2	CASSLRGLAGGLVTDTQYF	TGTGCCAGCAGCTTACGGGGACTAGCGGGGGGGTTAGTCACAGATACGCAGTATTTT
TRBV28	.	TRBJ1-6	15	TRBD1	CASSPTGSGNSPLHF	TGTGCCAGCAGCCCGACAGGGTCCGGTAATTCACCCCTCCACTTT
TRBV6-1	.	TRBJ2-5	16	.	CASSEVWSGPQETQYF	TGTGCCAGCAGTGAAGTGTGGTCTGGGCCCCAAGAGACCCAGTACTTC
TRBV4-1	.	TRBJ1-3	15	.	CASSQENGRSSAIYF	TGCGCCAGCAGCCAAGAGAACGGGAGAAGTAGCGCCATATATTTT
TRBV5-1	few	TRBJ1-1	17	TRBD1	CASSSEPGQGRGTEAFF	TGCGCCAGCAGCTCGGAGCCGGGACAGGGAAGGGGCACTGAAGCTTTCTTT
TRBV28	.	TRBJ1-2	15	TRBD1	CASSTGTEANYGYTF	TGTGCCAGCAGTACCGGGACAGAGGCAAACTATGGCTACACCTTC
TRBV7-8	.	TRBJ2-7	18	TRBD1	CASSVPIQGASPRVEQYF	TGTGCCAGCAGCGTCCCGATACAGGGGGCCAGCCCTCGGGTTGAGCAGTACTTC
TRBV6-2/TRBV6-3	.	TRBJ2-7	18	TRBD2	CASSKPDFSGGDSYEQYF	TGTGCCAGCAGCAAGCCGGATTTTAGCGGGGGGGACTCCTACGAGCAGTACTTC
TRBV5-1	.	TRBJ2-2	14	.	CASREGANTGELFF	TGCGCCAGCAGAGAGGGAGCGAACACCGGGGAGCTGTTTTTT
TRBV12-3/TRBV12-4	few	TRBJ2-7	11	TRBD2	CASSLGGEQYF	TGTGCCAGCAGTTTGGGAGGGGAGCAGTACTTC
TRBV7-9	.	TRBJ2-3	16	TRBD2	CASSPLAGGSTDTQYF	TGTGCCAGCAGCCCGCTAGCGGGGGGGAGCACAGATACGCAGTATTTT
TRBV6-5	many	TRBJ1-5	15	TRBD1	CASRVDRGRNQPQHF	TGTGCCAGCAGGGTGGACAGGGGAAGAAATCAGCCCCAGCATTTT
TRBV6-5	.	TRBJ1-2	14	TRBD1	CASSIQGADYGYTF	TGTGCCAGCAGTATACAGGGGGCTGACTATGGCTACACCTTC
TRBV19	few	TRBJ1-4	16	.	CASSINVGQGREKLFF	TGTGCCAGTAGTATTAATGTCGGGCAGGGAAGAGAAAAACTGTTTTTT
TRBV6-5	few	TRBJ1-2	13	.	CASSRNRDRGYTF	TGTGCCAGCAGCAGAAACAGGGACCGGGGCTACACCTTC
TRBV5-1	.	TRBJ2-1	15	TRBD1	CASSLRQGGYNEQFF	TGCGCCAGCAGCTTAAGACAGGGGGGCTACAATGAGCAGTTCTTC
TRBV3-1/TRBV3-2	.	TRBJ1-1	13	.	CASSQGQNTEAFF	TGTGCCAGCAGCCAGGGACAGAACACTGAAGCTTTCTTT
TRBV6-1	.	TRBJ1-6	16	.	CASSETAGEGNSPLHF	TGTGCCAGCAGTGAAACGGCGGGGGAAGGTAATTCACCCCTCCACTTT
TRBV23-1	.	TRBJ2-5	18	.	CASSQSVGTPTPDGTQYF	TGCGCCAGCAGTCAATCGGTGGGGACTCCGACTCCGGACGGGACCCAGTACTTC
TRBV20-1	.	TRBJ1-5	13	.	CSASKAGDQPQHF	TGCAGTGCTAGTAAGGCGGGGGATCAGCCCCAGCATTTT
TRBV6-5	.	TRBJ2-2	15	TRBD1	CASSYGTGDTGELFF	TGTGCCAGCAGTTACGGGACAGGGGACACCGGGGAGCTGTTTTTT
TRBV6-1	.	TRBJ1-2	13	.	CASSETDERGYTF	TGTGCCAGCAGTGAAACTGACGAGCGTGGCTACACCTTC
TRBV2	.	TRBJ2-3	15	.	CASTEWGRPTDTQYF	TGTGCCAGCACCGAGTGGGGGCGGCCCACAGATACGCAGTATTTT
TRBV7-9	once	TRBJ1-3	17	TRBD1	CASSLAGTGRTGNTIYF	TGTGCCAGCAGCTTAGCGGGGACAGGCAGAACTGGAAACACCATATATTTT
TRBV30	.	TRBJ1-1	12	.	CAWDSQNTEAFF	TGTGCCTGGGACAGTCAGAACACTGAAGCTTTCTTT
TRBV28	once	TRBJ2-7	13	.	CASSVPRATEQYF	TGTGCCAGCAGTGTACCTCGAGCGACGGAGCAGTACTTC
TRBV3-1/TRBV3-2	few	TRBJ1-2	12	.	CASSATPVGYTF	TGTGCCAGCAGCGCTACCCCCGTCGGCTACACCTTC
TRBV2	.	TRBJ2-3	15	TRBD2	CASISGGGFTDTQYF	TGTGCCAGCATATCCGGCGGGGGGTTTACAGATACGCAGTATTTT
TRBV30	.	TRBJ1-4	13	.	CAWKRSTNEKLFF	TGTGCCTGGAAGCGTTCAACTAATGAAAAACTGTTTTTT
TRBV30	.	TRBJ2-1	13	TRBD2	CAWSLAVYNEQFF	TGTGCCTGGAGTCTAGCGGTTTACAATGAGCAGTTCTTC
TRBV5-1	.	TRBJ1-4	17	.	CASSLAKGFATNEKLFF	TGCGCCAGCAGCTTGGCCAAGGGGTTTGCAACTAATGAAAAACTGTTTTTT
TRBV7-9	.	TRBJ2-7	15	TRBD1	CASSLRTGVSYEQYF	TGTGCCAGCAGCCTGCGGACAGGGGTTTCCTACGAGCAGTACTTC
TRBV28	.	TRBJ1-6	14	TRBD1	CASSLDRGASPLHF	TGTGCCAGCAGTTTGGACAGGGGTGCTTCACCCCTCCACTTT
TRBV9	few	TRBJ2-3	14	.	CASSVEVAGDTQYF	TGTGCCAGCAGCGTAGAGGTAGCTGGAGATACGCAGTATTTT
TRBV7-9	.	TRBJ2-3	16	TRBD2	CASSLSLAGGTDTQYF	TGTGCCAGCAGCTTAAGTCTAGCGGGGGGCACAGATACGCAGTATTTT
TRBV2	.	TRBJ2-7	16	.	CASRKRQLSFSYEQYF	TGTGCCAGCAGAAAAAGACAGCTTTCCTTCTCCTACGAGCAGTACTTC
TRBV7-2	.	TRBJ1-2	19	TRBD1	CASSSSRDRGTSGGYGYTF	TGTGCCAGCAGCTCGAGCCGGGACAGGGGAACATCGGGGGGCTATGGCTACACCTTC